This T cell receptor beta chain was identified in a study of cytomegalovirus exposure and HLA in healthy donors. The study ran its PCR with 60 Vbeta and 13 Jbeta primers. Clones were read by immunoSEQ multiplex PCR, and TCRdb kept only the in-frame ones, dropping some. The profile shows 120,000 or so clones, around 79% of them singletons. V dropped 6 bases and J dropped 1 base, with 9 bases sitting between them. The CDR3 sequence is 12 residues long. The germline gives CDR1 SQVTM, CDR2 ANQGSEA. This receptor was taken from a woman in her forties in good health and CMV-seronegative. The sequenced material came from PBMCs. The V gene is TRBV29-1, the J gene TRBJ1-1, with a possible D match to TRBD1 (6 bases). The CDR3 nucleotides read TGCAGCGTCGACAGGCAGAACACTGAAGCTTTCTTT. Its translation: CSVDRQNTEAFF.